The 30 T cell receptor beta chains in this list originate from one sample, sequenced in a study of control samples from healthy donors and cancer patients. Data came from immunoSEQ multiplex PCR; TCRdb stores just in-frame clones and leaves some out. The data show around 130,000 clones, about 92% seen once. The sequencing sample was made of PBMCs. Receptors were obtained from a man aged 45 to 65 with head and neck cancer.

CDR3 protein: CASSLQGPPYEQYF. CDR3 in DNA: TGCGCCAGCAGCTTACAGGGGCCCCCCTACGAGCAGTACTTC. This chain connects TRBV5-1 to TRBJ2-7; 7 nucleotides align to TRBD1. There are 14 residues in the CDR3. The trim removed 2 bases at V and 2 bases at J, leaving 4 bases unmatched. Looked up from germline, CDR1 is SGHRS and CDR2 is YFSETQ.

This chain links TRBV19 with TRBJ1-1; D is unresolved. The length of the CDR3 is 12 residues. Between the trimmed V and J ends, which lost 4 bases and 4 bases, there was a span of 7 bases. The germline V gene has CDR1 LNHDA and CDR2 SQIVND (reference sequence). CDR3 nucleotide sequence: TGTGCCAGTAGTACCCAGCTCACTGAAGCTTTCTTT. Its translation is CASSTQLTEAFF.

The CDR3 DNA is TGTGCCAGCAGCGGCCTTGGGACAGGTACCTACGAGCAGTACTTC. Encoded protein: CASSGLGTGTYEQYF. V and J are TRBV5-5 and TRBJ2-7; 8 bases agree with TRBD1. V lost 4 bases to trimming and J lost 2 bases; unmatched junction nucleotides: 8. CDR1 and CDR2 from the germline V gene are SGHKS and YYEKEE (reference sequence). The CDR3 has 15 residues.

The J gene is TRBJ1-6, the V gene TRBV19; tentatively, D is TRBD1 (5 bases). Germline V gene lookup returns CDR1 LNHDA and CDR2 SQIVND (reference sequence). V was clipped by 1 base and J by 1 base, with 5 bases between them. There are 15 residues in the CDR3. This chain's CDR3 is CASSIGGSYNSPLHF. The CDR3 DNA reads TGTGCCAGTAGTATAGGGGGGTCCTATAATTCACCCCTCCACTTT.

This chain uses TRBV5-6 with TRBJ2-5, with D hard to call. Trimming removed 2 bases from V and 3 bases from J, with 8 bases in between. The CDR3 covers 13 residues. CDR1 SGHDT and CDR2 YYEEEE come from the germline V gene. Here the CDR3 DNA reads TGTGCCAGCAGCTTTAGGTATAAAGAGACCCAGTACTTC. As protein: CASSFRYKETQYF.

The chain couples TRBV7-2 to TRBJ1-5; TRBD1 is a possible D gene (5 bases). Germline V gene sequence: CDR1 SGHTA, CDR2 FQGNSA. Trimming removed 4 bases at V and 2 bases at J, with 15 bases between. The CDR3 length is 16 residues. DNA for the CDR3: TGTGCCAGCAGCTCCGGGCCCACAGGTCGCAATCAGCCCCAGCATTTT. Translating gives CASSSGPTGRNQPQHF. Looking up the rest from reference TRBV7-2 and TRBJ1-5 gives the full variable domain: GAGVSQSPSNKVTEKGKDVELRCDPISGHTALYWYRQSLGQGLEFLIYFQGNSAPDKSGLPSDRFSAERTGGSVSTLTIQRTQQEDSAVYLCASSSGPTGRNQPQHFGDGTRLSIL.

The chain links TRBV27 to TRBJ1-4; the D is unclear. The CDR3 runs 13 residues. Deletions cut 1 base from V and 12 bases from J, with 12 bases between. CDR1 is MNHEY and CDR2 is SMNVEV in the germline V gene (reference sequence). The CDR3 spells CASSLLYRSELFF. CDR3 in DNA: TGTGCCAGCAGTTTATTGTATAGGTCAGAACTGTTTTTT. Complete variable domain (other parts from reference TRBV27 and TRBJ1-4): EAQVTQNPRYLITVTGKKLTVTCSQNMNHEYMSWYRQDPGLGLRQIYYSMNVEVTDKGDVPEGYKVSRKEKRNFPLILESPSPNQTSLYFCASSLLYRSELFFGSGTQLSVL.

The chain is built from TRBV9 and TRBJ2-3, with a weak D call TRBD2 (5 bases). The germline CDR1 and CDR2 sequences are SGDLS and YYNGEE. This CDR3 comprises 14 residues. V lost 7 bases to trimming and J lost 2 bases, with 14 bases between them. CDR3 protein: CASGIRGDTDTQYF. Here the CDR3 DNA reads TGTGCCAGCGGGATCCGGGGAGACACAGATACGCAGTATTTT.

The rearrangement links TRBV6-5 to TRBJ1-2; 8 bases match TRBD1. V lost 4 bases, J lost 2 bases, and 3 bases stayed unmatched. CDR1 MNHEY and CDR2 SVGAGI come from the germline V gene. This CDR3 has 14 residues. The CDR3 coding sequence is TGTGCCAGCAGTTTAGGACAGGGAAACTATGGCTACACCTTC. Translation: CASSLGQGNYGYTF.

This clone showed up just once. This sequence joins TRBV29-1 and TRBJ1-2; 8 bases match TRBD1. The length of the CDR3 is 12 residues. The germline CDR1 and CDR2 sequences are SQVTM and ANQGSEA. Trimming took 6 bases from V and 7 from J; bases not matched to a gene: 7. The CDR3 is CSVGQGASGYTF. The CDR3 DNA reads TGCAGCGTCGGACAGGGAGCATCTGGCTACACCTTC.

This chain links TRBV6-5 with TRBJ1-2, with a possible D match to TRBD1 (6 bases). The CDR3 sequence is 14 residues long. With 0 bases removed from V and 4 bases from J, the gap between germline ends came to 9 bases. Germline values: CDR1 MNHEY, CDR2 SVGAGI. The CDR3 bases are TGTGCCAGCAGTTACTCTACAGGGCCCTATGGCTACACCTTC. This translates into CASSYSTGPYGYTF.

The CDR3 DNA follows: TGTGCCAGCAGCTTAGAGGTAGTCTCTGATACGCAGTATTTT. Its protein is CASSLEVVSDTQYF. This sequence joins TRBV11-2 and TRBJ2-3; D ambiguous. The CDR3 consists of 14 residues. Trimming took 0 bases from V and 6 from J, leaving 10 bases between them. Germline V gene lookup returns CDR1 SGHAT and CDR2 FQNNGV.

V and J are TRBV6-2 or TRBV6-3 and TRBJ1-5; TRBD1 matches 9 bases. The CDR3 runs 15 residues. V was clipped by 2 bases and J by 6 bases; unmatched bases: 5. CDR1 and CDR2 (germline): MNHEY, SVGEGT. This chain's CDR3 is CASSYPYRGRQPQHF. The CDR3 region has the DNA TGTGCCAGCAGTTACCCTTACAGGGGGCGTCAGCCCCAGCATTTT.

This clone came up once. The chain has TRBV5-1 and TRBJ1-2; weak D call: TRBD1 (5 bases). V lost 5 bases, J lost 5 bases, and 13 bases lay in between. The CDR3 has 13 residues. Germline V CDR1 and CDR2: SGHRS, YFSETQ. In DNA form, the CDR3 reads TGCGCCAGCAGGACTACGGGGGTTTATGGCTACACCTTC. It encodes CASRTTGVYGYTF.

The CDR3 here is CASSIRTLYGYTF. CDR3 DNA: TGTGCCAGTAGTATCCGGACACTATATGGCTACACCTTC. The chain combines TRBV19 with TRBJ1-2; TRBD1 might be the D (5 bases). The V end lost 3 bases, the J end lost 5 bases, and 10 bases lay between the germline ends. CDR3 length: 13 amino acids. Germline values: CDR1 LNHDA, CDR2 SQIVND (reference sequence).

V gene TRBV7-8 combines with J gene TRBJ2-1; D is ambiguous. Germline V gives CDR1 SGHVS, CDR2 FQNEAQ. Trimming removed 7 bases from V and 8 bases from J, with 24 bases in between. The length of the CDR3 is 16 residues. This CDR3 is CASTWEAPPIVYEQFF. CDR3 bases: TGTGCCAGCACCTGGGAAGCCCCTCCGATTGTCTATGAGCAGTTCTTC.

V gene TRBV6-5 combines with J gene TRBJ2-7; perhaps TRBD2 as D (6 bases). V dropped 4 bases and J dropped 0 bases, with 7 bases sitting between them. This CDR3 is 13 amino acids long. Germline-derived CDR1 and CDR2 are MNHEY and SVGAGI. CDR3 amino acids: CASSFGSSYEQYF. For the CDR3, the DNA is TGTGCCAGCAGTTTCGGGAGCTCCTACGAGCAGTACTTC.

The rearrangement uses TRBV30 and TRBJ1-1; tentatively, D is TRBD1 (6 bases). Germline CDR1 reads GTSNPN; CDR2 reads SVGIG (reference sequence). V lost 4 bases and J 11 bases, leaving 17 bases between the germline ends. The CDR3 totals 12 residues. CDR3 nucleotides: TGTGCCTGGAACAGGGTACAGGGAGGGGCTTTCTTT. Its translation is CAWNRVQGGAFF.

The V call is TRBV5-1, the J call TRBJ2-3, with D possibly matching TRBD2 (5 bases). Germline CDR1 and CDR2: SGHRS and YFSETQ. Trimming took off 0 bases at V and 1 base at J, with 9 bases between the two ends. CDR3 length: 15 amino acids. The chain's CDR3 is CASSLDAGRTDTQYF. CDR3 DNA: TGCGCCAGCAGCTTGGATGCGGGTCGCACAGATACGCAGTATTTT. Based on the CDR3 plus reference TRBV5-1 and TRBJ2-3, the full variable domain is KAGVTQTPRYLIKTRGQQVTLSCSPISGHRSVSWYQQTPGQGLQFLFEYFSETQRNKGNFPGRFSGRQFSNSRSEMNVSTLELGDSALYLCASSLDAGRTDTQYFGPGTRLTVL.

This clone showed up just a few times. The rearrangement uses TRBV6-2 or TRBV6-3 and TRBJ2-1; D uncertain. This CDR3 is built from 11 residues. V was cut by 4 bases and J by 4 bases, with 2 bases left in between. Germline assignment: CDR1 MNHEY and CDR2 SVGEGT. The CDR3 loop reads CASSFYNEQFF. DNA of the CDR3: TGTGCCAGCAGTTTTTACAATGAGCAGTTCTTC.

The chain employs TRBV7-2 and TRBJ2-3; D call uncertain. Between the trimmed V and J ends, which lost 5 bases and 3 bases, there was a span of 18 bases. From germline, CDR1 is SGHTA and CDR2 FQGNSA. The CDR3 extends over 16 amino acids. The CDR3 loop is CASSPHALRRTDTQYF. The CDR3 nucleotides are TGTGCCAGCAGCCCTCACGCCCTGAGGAGAACAGATACGCAGTATTTT.

The chain links TRBV7-3 to TRBJ2-3; the D gene is possibly TRBD2 (5 bases). Germline assignment: CDR1 SGHTA and CDR2 FQGTGA. This CDR3 region has 14 residues. With 5 bases removed from V and 6 bases from J, the gap between germline ends came to 15 bases. CDR3 DNA: TGTGCCAGCAGCACCCGCAGGACTGGGGATACGCAGTATTTT. Encoded protein: CASSTRRTGDTQYF.

This chain joins TRBV24-1 and TRBJ2-7; 8 bases fit TRBD1. The junction had 7 bases not matched to a gene; V was cut back by 9 bases and J by 7 bases. Germline V gene sequence: CDR1 KGHDR, CDR2 SFDVKD. The CDR3 is made up of 12 amino acids. CDR3 nucleotides: TGTGCCACCTCCGGGACAGGACCGGAGCAGTACTTC. Protein sequence: CATSGTGPEQYF.

The chain employs TRBV3-1 (or the pseudogene TRBV3-2) and TRBJ1-1; the D gene is possibly TRBD1 (6 bases). Germline loops: CDR1 LGHDT, CDR2 YNNKEL (reference sequence). The CDR3 covers 14 residues. Trimming removed 4 bases at V and 1 base at J, with 10 bases between. This chain's CDR3 is CASSPMTGNTEAFF. In DNA, the CDR3 is TGTGCCAGCAGCCCCATGACAGGGAACACTGAAGCTTTCTTT.

In its sample, this clone was seen once. The chain joins TRBV30 to TRBJ2-3; TRBD2 might be the D (6 bases). Germline V CDR1 and CDR2: GTSNPN, SVGIG (reference sequence). The CDR3 is 15 residues long. V lost 1 base and J 1 base, leaving 12 bases between the germline ends. CDR3 DNA sequence: TGTGCCTGGAGTGCCCTGGGGGGAGGCACAGATACGCAGTATTTT. It yields the protein CAWSALGGGTDTQYF.

J is TRBJ2-5 and V is TRBV5-4; 8 bases are shared with TRBD2. Germline V gene lookup returns CDR1 SGHNT and CDR2 YYREEE (reference sequence). The CDR3 sequence is 16 residues long. V was pared by 4 bases and J by 7 bases, with 15 bases of the junction left unmatched. The CDR3 region has the DNA TGTGCCAGCAGCGACCTAACTAGCGGCCCTTTTCGGACCCAGTACTTC. Its translation is CASSDLTSGPFRTQYF. The full variable domain, in which reference TRBV5-4 and TRBJ2-5 provide the parts outside the CDR3, is ETGVTQSPTHLIKTRGQQVTLRCSSQSGHNTVSWYQQALGQGPQFIFQYYREEENGRGNFPPRFSGLQFPNYSSELNVNALELDDSALYLCASSDLTSGPFRTQYFGPGTRLLVL.

The J gene is TRBJ1-3, the V gene TRBV7-9; TRBD1 is a possible D gene (5 bases). Trimming stripped 6 bases from V and 4 bases from J, with 13 bases between. The germline V gene encodes CDR1 SEHNR and CDR2 FQNEAQ (reference sequence). The CDR3 covers 14 residues. The CDR3 protein is CASSRQSMGNTIYF. CDR3 nucleotide sequence: TGTGCCAGCAGTAGACAGAGCATGGGAAACACCATATATTTT.

The V call is TRBV2, the J call TRBJ1-4; perhaps TRBD1 as D (5 bases). CDR1 is SNHLY, CDR2 FYNNEI, per germline. The CDR3 totals 14 residues. Trimming removed 5 bases at V and 4 bases at J, with 11 bases between. The CDR3 nucleotides are TGTGCCAGCAGTCATGACAGCAGTAATGAAAAACTGTTTTTT. It specifies CASSHDSSNEKLFF.

This clone turned up a few times. The CDR3 is CASSVEPRASTDTQYF. The CDR3 coding sequence is TGTGCCAGCAGCGTAGAACCCCGAGCTAGCACAGATACGCAGTATTTT. The J gene is TRBJ2-3, the V gene TRBV9; D is uncertain. Trimming shortened V by 0 bases and J by 0 bases, and 11 bases separated the two germline ends. Per the germline V gene, CDR1 is SGDLS and CDR2 is YYNGEE. The CDR3 sequence is 16 residues long.

V and J are TRBV7-9 and TRBJ1-2, with D perhaps matching TRBD1 (5 bases). This CDR3 has 13 residues. The V gene lost 7 bases and the J gene lost 4 bases, with 13 bases spanning the gap. Germline CDR1 SEHNR, CDR2 FQNEAQ (reference sequence). The CDR3 nucleotides read TGTGCCAGCATCCAGGGTTCGGGCTATGGCTACACCTTC. Translating gives CASIQGSGYGYTF. The full variable domain, its missing parts supplied by reference TRBV7-9 and TRBJ1-2, is DTGVSQNPRHKITKRGQNVTFRCDPISEHNRLYWYRQTLGQGPEFLTYFQNEAQLEKSRLLSDRFSAERPKGSFSTLEIQRTEQGDSAMYLCASIQGSGYGYTFGSGTRLTVV.